This TCR beta chain was observed in a study of siplizumab effects on memory and regulatory T cells. Concerning this clone itself: Its antigen is unknown.

The study's findings and limits: Few alloreactive clones mapped to unstimulated subsets.

Germline-derived CDR1 and CDR2 are SGHRS and YFSETQ. There are 13 residues in the CDR3. Trimming stripped 4 bases from V and 3 bases from J, with 11 bases between. Assay: immunoSEQ multiplex PCR; the TCRdb copy retains only in-frame clones and omits some. This sample yields around 100,000 clones, of which around 93% are seen a single time; less than 1.5% belongs to the top ten. The TCR comes from a human donor in good health. The sequenced sample consisted of non-Treg CD4+ T cells sorted from blood. V is TRBV5-1 and J is TRBJ2-7; tentatively, D is TRBD2 (6 bases). Here the CDR3 reads CASSAGSSYEQYF. The CDR3, as DNA: TGCGCCAGCAGCGCGGGGTCAAGCTACGAGCAGTACTTC. The complete variable domain, with remaining parts taken from reference TRBV5-1 and TRBJ2-7, reads KAGVTQTPRYLIKTRGQQVTLSCSPISGHRSVSWYQQTPGQGLQFLFEYFSETQRNKGNFPGRFSGRQFSNSRSEMNVSTLELGDSALYLCASSAGSSYEQYFGPGTRLTVT.